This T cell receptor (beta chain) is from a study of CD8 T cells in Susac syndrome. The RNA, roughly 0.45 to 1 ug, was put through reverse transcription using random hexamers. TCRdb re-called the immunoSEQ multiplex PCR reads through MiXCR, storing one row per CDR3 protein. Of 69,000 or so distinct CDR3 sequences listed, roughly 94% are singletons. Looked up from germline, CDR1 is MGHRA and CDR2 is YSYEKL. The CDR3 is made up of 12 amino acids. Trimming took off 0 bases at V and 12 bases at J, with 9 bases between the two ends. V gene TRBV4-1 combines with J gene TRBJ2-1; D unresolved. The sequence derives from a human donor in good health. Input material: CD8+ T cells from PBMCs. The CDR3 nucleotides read TGCGCCAGCAGCCAAGATCCTCGGGCGCAGTTCTTC. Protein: CASSQDPRAQFF.